This T cell receptor (beta chain) was found in a study of T cell repertoires in cytomegalovirus infection (dated by TCRdb to between 2018 and 2021). For the study in its entirety: Recently identified HLA-C-restricted CMV epitopes, whose presentation resists viral immunomodulation, were targeted by peptide stimulations together with well-studied HLA-B-restricted epitopes. Donor HLA type was relevant to the analysis, as public TCR beta signatures indicated carriage of CMV infection together with the matching HLA type. General conclusions and limits of the study: In both this cohort and an independent roughly 350-donor cohort, the cumulative frequency of public TCR beta family members distinguished carriers of CMV infection plus the relevant HLA type. The ex vivo response was dominated by HLA-C-restricted CMV-specific TCR beta clonotypes, which also provided the single most frequent clonotype in two of eight donors.

This sample's treatment or condition label indicates: in vitro stimulation with specific CMV peptide epitopes to enrich CMV-specific T cells. The reads were generated on an Illumina HiSeq 1500. TCRdb reanalyzed the raw reads on its own, using fastp at Q25 for trimming and MiXCR for clone calling, and kept in-frame beta chains. Merged by CDR3 protein, the rows form single entries marked with the most common genes and DNA. The sample table records around 900,000 distinct CDR3 sequences; 30% to 40% of these occur just once. The ten largest account for more than 13% of the sample. This clonotype has just a few counts. The antigen this receptor binds is unknown. No qualities accompany the bases; no much larger clone lies one base away. The TCR sequence derives from a human donor in good health (CMV status not recorded). Some clones in this sample may be carry-over from other donors' samples. The material sequenced was cultured CD8+ T cells from PBMCs, taken from culture after CMV antigen stimulation.

The sequence in DNA is TGTGCCAGCAGTTACGGTAAGGATGAAGCTTTCTTT. Its protein is CASSYGKDEAFF. The chain links TRBV6-5 with TRBJ1-1, with an unclear D gene assignment. V is cut by 2 bases and J by 7 bases, and the space between the germline ends is 8 bases. Counted from cysteine to phenylalanine, this CDR3 has 12 amino acids. The retained sequence is limited to the CDR3, 36 bases, with the frame set at the first base. The germline V gene gives CDR1 as MNHEY and CDR2 as SVGAGI.